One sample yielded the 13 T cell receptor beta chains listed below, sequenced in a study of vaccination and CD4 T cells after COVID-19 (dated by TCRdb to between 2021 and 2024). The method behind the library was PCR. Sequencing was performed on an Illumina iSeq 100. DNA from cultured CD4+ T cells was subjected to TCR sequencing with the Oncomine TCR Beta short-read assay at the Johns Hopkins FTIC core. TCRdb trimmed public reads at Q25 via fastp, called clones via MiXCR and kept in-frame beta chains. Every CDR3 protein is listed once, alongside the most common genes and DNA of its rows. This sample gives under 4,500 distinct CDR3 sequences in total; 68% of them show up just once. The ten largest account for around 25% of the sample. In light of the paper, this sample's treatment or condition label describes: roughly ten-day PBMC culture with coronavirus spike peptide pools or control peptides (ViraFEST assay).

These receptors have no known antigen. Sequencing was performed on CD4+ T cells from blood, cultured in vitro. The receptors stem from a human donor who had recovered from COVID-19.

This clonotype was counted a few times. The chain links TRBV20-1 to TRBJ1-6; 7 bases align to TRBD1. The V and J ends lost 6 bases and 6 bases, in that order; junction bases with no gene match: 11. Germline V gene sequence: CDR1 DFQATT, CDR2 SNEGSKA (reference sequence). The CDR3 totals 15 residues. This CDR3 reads CSAVPSGQPNSPLHF. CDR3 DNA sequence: TGCAGTGCCGTCCCTTCGGGACAGCCTAATTCACCCCTCCACTTT.

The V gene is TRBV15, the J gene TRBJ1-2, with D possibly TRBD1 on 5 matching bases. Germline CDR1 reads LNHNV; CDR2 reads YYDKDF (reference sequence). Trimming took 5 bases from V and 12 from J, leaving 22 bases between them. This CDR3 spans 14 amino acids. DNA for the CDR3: TGTGCCACCAGCTCGCCAAGGGTTTCAGGGCGACACACCTTC. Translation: CATSSPRVSGRHTF.

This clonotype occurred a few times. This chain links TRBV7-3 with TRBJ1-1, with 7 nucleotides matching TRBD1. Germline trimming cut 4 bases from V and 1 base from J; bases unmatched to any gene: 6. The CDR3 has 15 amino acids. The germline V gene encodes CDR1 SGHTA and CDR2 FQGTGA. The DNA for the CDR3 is TGTGCCAGCAGCTCGTCCGGGACAGCGAACACTGAAGCTTTCTTT. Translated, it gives CASSSSGTANTEAFF.

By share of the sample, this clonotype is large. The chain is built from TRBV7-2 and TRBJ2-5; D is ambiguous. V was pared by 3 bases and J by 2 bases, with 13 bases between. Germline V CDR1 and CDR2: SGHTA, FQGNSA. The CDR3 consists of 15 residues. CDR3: CASSLDFGRQETQYF. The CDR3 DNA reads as TGTGCCAGCAGCTTGGATTTCGGCCGACAAGAGACCCAGTACTTC.

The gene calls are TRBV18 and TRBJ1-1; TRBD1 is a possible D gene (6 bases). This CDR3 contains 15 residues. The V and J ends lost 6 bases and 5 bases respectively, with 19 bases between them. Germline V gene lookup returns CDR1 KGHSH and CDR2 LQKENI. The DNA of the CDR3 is TGTGCCAGCTCCCAAAGCGGGGGCGTTAATACTGAAGCTTTCTTT. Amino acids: CASSQSGGVNTEAFF.

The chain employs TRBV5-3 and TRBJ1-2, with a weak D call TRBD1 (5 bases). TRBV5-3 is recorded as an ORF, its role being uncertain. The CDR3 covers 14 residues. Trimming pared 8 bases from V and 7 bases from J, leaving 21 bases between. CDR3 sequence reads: CASSFLWGVGGYTF. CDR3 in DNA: TGTGCCAGCAGTTTCCTTTGGGGGGTAGGTGGCTACACCTTC.

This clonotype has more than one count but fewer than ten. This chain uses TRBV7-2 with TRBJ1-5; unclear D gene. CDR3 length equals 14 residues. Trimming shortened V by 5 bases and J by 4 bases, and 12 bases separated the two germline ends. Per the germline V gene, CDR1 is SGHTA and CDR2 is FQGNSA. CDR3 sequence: CASSRNRVNQPQHF. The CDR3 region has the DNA TGTGCCAGCAGCCGTAACAGAGTTAATCAGCCCCAGCATTTT.

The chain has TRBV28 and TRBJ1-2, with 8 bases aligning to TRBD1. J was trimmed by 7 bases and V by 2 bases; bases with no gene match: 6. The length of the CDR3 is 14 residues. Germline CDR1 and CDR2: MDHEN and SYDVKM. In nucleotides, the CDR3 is TGTGCCAGCAGTTTAACCAGGGGGCAGGGTGGCTACACCTTC. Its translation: CASSLTRGQGGYTF.

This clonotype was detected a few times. This CDR3 is CASKHSNQPQHF. The CDR3 bases are TGTGCCAGCAAGCATAGCAATCAGCCCCAGCATTTT. The chain couples TRBV12-3 or TRBV12-4 to TRBJ1-5; D gene unclear. V was trimmed by 7 bases and J by 0 bases, leaving 4 bases between them. The CDR3 spans 12 residues.

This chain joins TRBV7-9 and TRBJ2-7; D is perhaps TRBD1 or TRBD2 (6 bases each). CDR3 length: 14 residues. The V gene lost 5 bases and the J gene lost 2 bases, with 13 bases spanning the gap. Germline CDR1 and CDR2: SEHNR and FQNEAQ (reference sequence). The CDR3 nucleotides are TGTGCCAGCAGCCTACAGGGAGGCCCCTACGAGCAGTACTTC. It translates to CASSLQGGPYEQYF.

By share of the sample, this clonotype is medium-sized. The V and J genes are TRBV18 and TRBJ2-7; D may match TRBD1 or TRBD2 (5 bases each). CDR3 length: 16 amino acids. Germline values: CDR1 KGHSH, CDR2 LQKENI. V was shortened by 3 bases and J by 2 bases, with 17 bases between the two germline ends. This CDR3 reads CASSPGTGKVAYEQYF. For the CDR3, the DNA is TGTGCCAGCTCACCCGGGACGGGTAAGGTCGCCTACGAGCAGTACTTC.

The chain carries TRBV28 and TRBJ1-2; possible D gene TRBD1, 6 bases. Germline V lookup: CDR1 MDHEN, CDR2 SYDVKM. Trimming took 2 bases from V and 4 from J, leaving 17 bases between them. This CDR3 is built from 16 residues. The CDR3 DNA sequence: TGTGCCAGCAGTTTACGGGTAGGGGGGGGATCCTATGGCTACACCTTC. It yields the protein CASSLRVGGGSYGYTF.

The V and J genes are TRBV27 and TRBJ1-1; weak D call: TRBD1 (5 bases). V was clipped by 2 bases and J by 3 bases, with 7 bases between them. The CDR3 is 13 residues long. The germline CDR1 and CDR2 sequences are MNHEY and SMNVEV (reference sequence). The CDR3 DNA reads TGTGCCAGCAGTTTACAGGGAGACACTGAAGCTTTCTTT. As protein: CASSLQGDTEAFF.